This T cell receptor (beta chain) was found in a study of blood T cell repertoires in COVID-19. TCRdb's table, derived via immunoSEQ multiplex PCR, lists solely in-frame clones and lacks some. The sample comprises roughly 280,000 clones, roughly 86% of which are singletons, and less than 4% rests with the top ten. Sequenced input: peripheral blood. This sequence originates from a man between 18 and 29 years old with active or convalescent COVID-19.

CDR3 bases: TGTGCCAGCTGCGATTACAACACTGAAGCTTTCTTT. It yields the protein CASCDYNTEAFF. The V call is TRBV10-3, the J call TRBJ1-1; no clear D gene. Germline CDR1 is ENHRY and CDR2 is SYGVKD. V was clipped by 10 bases and J by 2 bases, with 11 bases between them. The CDR3 sequence is 12 residues long.